The 6 T cell receptor beta chains given below trace back to one sample, sequenced in a study of blood T cell repertoires in COVID-19. Method: immunoSEQ multiplex PCR; TCRdb's copy keeps in-frame clones and lacks some. The repertoire holds about 390,000 clones, with around 87% as singletons. Material for sequencing was peripheral blood. Every receptor here comes from a woman between 55 and 75 years old with COVID-19, enrolled during active disease.

V and J are TRBV7-3 and TRBJ2-1, with D possibly being TRBD1 (6 bases). The CDR3 totals 14 residues. Trimming stripped 3 bases from V and 6 bases from J, with 12 bases between. CDR1 and CDR2 from the germline V gene are SGHTA and FQGTGA. As DNA, the CDR3 is TGTGCCAGCAGCTTGTCAGGGGTTATCAATGAGCAGTTCTTC. Encoded protein: CASSLSGVINEQFF. Based on the CDR3 plus reference TRBV7-3 and TRBJ2-1, the full variable domain is GAGVSQTPSNKVTEKGKYVELRCDPISGHTALYWYRQSLGQGPEFLIYFQGTGAADDSGLPNDRFFAVRPEGSVSTLKIQRTERGDSAVYLCASSLSGVINEQFFGPGTRLTVL.

V gene TRBV2 combines with J gene TRBJ1-1; TRBD1 is a possible D gene (5 bases). The CDR3 consists of 13 residues. Trimming removed 6 bases from V and 1 base from J, with 9 bases in between. Germline V gene sequence: CDR1 SNHLY, CDR2 FYNNEI. Here the CDR3 reads CASSQGENTEAFF. The CDR3, as DNA: TGTGCCAGCAGCCAGGGCGAGAACACTGAAGCTTTCTTT.

This clone was seen a few times. The chain combines TRBV4-1 with TRBJ2-2; 8 bases map to TRBD2. Germline loops: CDR1 MGHRA, CDR2 YSYEKL. Trimming removed 1 base from V and 7 bases from J; junction bases left unmatched: 5. The CDR3 contains 15 residues. The CDR3 is CASSQAGGPRGELFF. The CDR3 coding sequence is TGCGCCAGCAGCCAAGCGGGGGGGCCACGCGGGGAGCTGTTTTTT.

The chain combines TRBV6-5 with TRBJ1-1, with 7 positions matching TRBD1. Germline V lookup: CDR1 MNHEY, CDR2 SVGAGI. The CDR3 loop spans 14 amino acids. The J segment lost 7 bases and the V segment lost 6 bases, leaving 11 bases of the junction unmatched. DNA for the CDR3: TGTGCCAGCAGCTTCGAGACAGGGCGGGTTGAAGCTTTCTTT. Translation: CASSFETGRVEAFF.

The chain couples TRBV5-1 to TRBJ1-5; weak D call: TRBD1 (5 bases). Looked up from germline, CDR1 is SGHRS and CDR2 is YFSETQ. V lost 4 bases and J lost 2, with 13 bases in between. The CDR3 has 15 amino acids. The CDR3 region is CASSPVGGGNQPQHF. As DNA, the CDR3 is TGCGCCAGCAGCCCGGTCGGGGGGGGCAATCAGCCCCAGCATTTT.

The chain's CDR3 is CASSGQGSGYTF. The CDR3 region has the DNA TGTGCCAGCAGCGGACAGGGTAGTGGCTACACCTTC. The chain is built from TRBV27 and TRBJ1-2; 8 bases fit TRBD1. The CDR3 length is 12 residues. The J segment lost 7 bases and the V segment lost 6 bases, leaving 4 bases of the junction unmatched. Germline CDR1 reads MNHEY; CDR2 reads SMNVEV (reference sequence).